This is a list of T cell receptor beta chains from one sample in a study of Tregs in tolerant kidney transplant recipients. The data were produced by immunoSEQ multiplex PCR, yet TCRdb's version contains in-frame clones alone and is incomplete. Seen here are roughly 64,000 clones, under 98% observed once, and the top ten hold around 0.3%. The source was Tregs from blood, collected before the transplant. These receptors all come from a human donor who received a combined kidney and bone marrow transplant. CDR3s include the opening cysteine and the closing phenylalanine or tryptophan. The order of the fields is D gene, J gene, clone size, V gene, CDR3 DNA, CDR3 protein. D genes are given only for firm matches. Part of the rows lack a size; the others show once, few, many or a class for expanded clones.

d_gene: NA; j_gene: TRBJ1-4; abundance: NA; v_gene: TRBV2; CDR3nt: TGTGCCAGCAGTGAAATTAGGGCGGGCGGTAATGAAAAACTGTTTTTT; CDR3aa: CASSEIRAGGNEKLFF
d_gene: TRBD1; j_gene: TRBJ2-7; abundance: NA; v_gene: TRBV2; CDR3nt: TGTGCCAGCAGCTTCGACAGGGGGGCCTACGAGCAGTACTTC; CDR3aa: CASSFDRGAYEQYF
d_gene: TRBD2; j_gene: TRBJ2-3; abundance: NA; v_gene: TRBV18; CDR3nt: TGTGCCAGCTCACCACCCGGGGGACTAGCGGGTTTGAATACGCAGTATTTT; CDR3aa: CASSPPGGLAGLNTQYF
d_gene: TRBD2; j_gene: TRBJ2-2; abundance: NA; v_gene: TRBV18; CDR3nt: TGTGCCAGCTCACCAGGGACTAGCGGGAACACCGGGGAGCTGTTTTTT; CDR3aa: CASSPGTSGNTGELFF
d_gene: NA; j_gene: TRBJ1-2; abundance: NA; v_gene: TRBV5-4; CDR3nt: TGTGCCAGCAGCCCAGACAGGCTTATCTATGGCTACACCTTC; CDR3aa: CASSPDRLIYGYTF
d_gene: NA; j_gene: TRBJ1-3; abundance: NA; v_gene: TRBV28; CDR3nt: TGTGCCAGCAGTTCCCTGGAAATAACAGGCCTCTCTGGAAACACCATATATTTT; CDR3aa: CASSSLEITGLSGNTIYF
d_gene: NA; j_gene: TRBJ1-6; abundance: NA; v_gene: TRBV4-3; CDR3nt: TGCGCCAGCAGCCAATCCCTGGGACTTCCGCCTCTTAATTCACCCCTCCACTTT; CDR3aa: CASSQSLGLPPLNSPLHF
d_gene: NA; j_gene: TRBJ2-7; abundance: NA; v_gene: TRBV2; CDR3nt: TGTGCCAGCAGTGAAGCGGAGGGGACCGAGCAGTACTTC; CDR3aa: CASSEAEGTEQYF
d_gene: NA; j_gene: TRBJ2-4; abundance: NA; v_gene: TRBV5-1; CDR3nt: TGCGCCAGCAGCCCCCTCACCGGGAATCTAGCCAAAAACATTCAGTACTTC; CDR3aa: CASSPLTGNLAKNIQYF
d_gene: NA; j_gene: TRBJ2-1; abundance: NA; v_gene: TRBV30; CDR3nt: TGTGCCTGGAGTGCAGGGACACCCCGGGGTGAGCAGTTCTTC; CDR3aa: CAWSAGTPRGEQFF
d_gene: NA; j_gene: TRBJ2-4; abundance: NA; v_gene: TRBV6-5; CDR3nt: TGTGCCAGCAGTTACTCAGGGGGTTCGGGTAAAAACATTCAGTACTTC; CDR3aa: CASSYSGGSGKNIQYF
d_gene: TRBD1; j_gene: TRBJ2-1; abundance: NA; v_gene: TRBV6-1; CDR3nt: TGTGCCAGCAGTCCCAGGACAGGGGTGGGGAATGAGCAGTTCTTC; CDR3aa: CASSPRTGVGNEQFF
d_gene: NA; j_gene: TRBJ2-5; abundance: NA; v_gene: TRBV5-1; CDR3nt: TGCGCCAGCAGCTTGGTTCCGCGGACAAAAGAGACCCAGTACTTC; CDR3aa: CASSLVPRTKETQYF
d_gene: NA; j_gene: TRBJ1-1; abundance: NA; v_gene: TRBV29-1; CDR3nt: TGCAGCGCCGGAGGTACAAGGCAGGTGAGCACTGAAGCTTTCTTT; CDR3aa: CSAGGTRQVSTEAFF
d_gene: NA; j_gene: TRBJ2-1; abundance: NA; v_gene: TRBV25-1; CDR3nt: TGTGCCAGCAGTCGAGGGGGTTCCAATGAGCAGTTCTTC; CDR3aa: CASSRGGSNEQFF
d_gene: TRBD1; j_gene: TRBJ2-2; abundance: NA; v_gene: TRBV23-1; CDR3nt: TGCGCCAGCAGTCAAAAGGGACAGTCAACCGGGGAGCTGTTTTTT; CDR3aa: CASSQKGQSTGELFF
d_gene: TRBD1; j_gene: TRBJ1-3; abundance: NA; v_gene: TRBV30; CDR3nt: TGTGCCTGGAGTCTTGGGGACAGTCTCTCTGGAAACACCATATATTTT; CDR3aa: CAWSLGDSLSGNTIYF
d_gene: TRBD2; j_gene: TRBJ2-1; abundance: NA; v_gene: TRBV10-3; CDR3nt: TGTGCCATCAACCCAGCGGGGCGGCACAATGAGCAGTTCTTC; CDR3aa: CAINPAGRHNEQFF
d_gene: NA; j_gene: TRBJ2-2; abundance: NA; v_gene: TRBV7-3; CDR3nt: TGTGCCAGCAGCAACACAGGGAACACCGGGGAGCTGTTTTTT; CDR3aa: CASSNTGNTGELFF
d_gene: TRBD1; j_gene: TRBJ2-5; abundance: once; v_gene: TRBV5-1; CDR3nt: TGCGCCAGCAGCTTGGAGGGGGCTGGGGAGACCCAGTACTTC; CDR3aa: CASSLEGAGETQYF
d_gene: NA; j_gene: TRBJ2-7; abundance: NA; v_gene: TRBV7-9; CDR3nt: TGTGCCAGCAGCCAAACTTCCTACGAGCAGTACTTC; CDR3aa: CASSQTSYEQYF